This T cell receptor (beta chain) was observed in a study of shared clonotypes between healthy human individuals. At the level of the study: The donors, two women and a few men, were aged 18 to 49. Researchers assigned three CD4 naive, three CD4 memory, two CD8 naive and one CD8 memory plate to each donor.

Overall study findings and caveats: Relative to their counterparts shared across all four donors, non-shared clonotypes exhibited diminished generation probabilities.

Concerning this clone: Its antigen remains unknown.

Only CD45RO-negative cells positively selected for CCR7 counted as naive CD8 cells, so terminally differentiated effector memory CD45RA+ cells were excluded. CDR1 and CDR2 (germline): MGHDK, SYGVNS. The CDR3 extends over 14 amino acids. The V gene lost 4 bases and the J gene lost 6 bases, with 16 bases spanning the gap. Per the authors' pipeline: With immunoSEQ giving junction-only sequences and no quality scores, filtering differed. Libraries were prepared by immunoSEQ multiplex PCR; TCRdb keeps only in-frame clonotypes and omits some of them. V and J calls and clone size follow that table, whereas D and trimming were derived from the DNA. Of roughly 2.1 million clones listed, 85% to 95% are singletons.

This receptor was identified in a man aged 18 to 29 in good health. Some clones in this sample may be carry-over from other donors' samples. The gene calls are TRBV25-1 and TRBJ2-7; D unresolved. What was sequenced was naive CD8+ T cells from PBMCs. CDR3 amino acids: CASSADQGWGEQYF. DNA of the CDR3: TGTGCCAGCAGTGCGGACCAAGGGTGGGGCGAGCAGTACTTC.